The 7 T cell receptor beta chains below all came from one sample that was sequenced in a study of cytomegalovirus exposure and HLA in healthy donors. Researchers ran the PCR with 60 Vbeta and 13 Jbeta primers. The method was immunoSEQ multiplex PCR; TCRdb's version includes in-frame clones alone and lacks a portion of them. The data hold some 190,000 clones, with around 90% observed a single time. Material: PBMCs. The receptors originated from a boy aged 2 to 10 in good health and CMV-seronegative.

A few counts support this clone. V usage is TRBV11-3 and J usage is TRBJ1-5, with 8 bases identical to TRBD1. Looked up from germline, CDR1 is SGHNT and CDR2 is YENEEA. Losses at the gene ends were 2 bases for V and 4 bases for J; bases not matched to a gene: 7. This CDR3 contains 16 residues. The CDR3 DNA sequence: TGTGCCAGCAGCTTATGGACAGGGTCTGGAAATCAGCCCCAGCATTTT. This gives the protein CASSLWTGSGNQPQHF.

The chain has TRBV5-6 and TRBJ1-6, with D possibly being TRBD1 (5 bases). Germline V gene lookup returns CDR1 SGHDT and CDR2 YYEEEE. V was cut by 2 bases and J by 7 bases, with 10 bases left in between. There are 14 residues in the CDR3. CDR3: CASSLGGDNSPLHF. The CDR3, as DNA: TGTGCCAGCAGCTTAGGAGGGGACAATTCACCCCTCCACTTT.

The genes are TRBV5-4 and TRBJ1-1; D ambiguous. V was shortened by 1 base and J by 0 bases, with 7 bases between the two germline ends. Germline V gene lookup returns CDR1 SGHNT and CDR2 YYREEE (reference sequence). The CDR3 has 14 residues. CDR3 amino acids: CASSLWRMNTEAFF. The CDR3 DNA sequence: TGTGCCAGCAGCTTGTGGCGGATGAACACTGAAGCTTTCTTT.

The chain couples TRBV6-1 to TRBJ1-2, with a possible D match to TRBD1 (6 bases). Germline lookup yields CDR1 MNHNS and CDR2 SASEGT. The V end lost 4 bases, the J end lost 8 bases, and 23 bases lay between the germline ends. The CDR3 has 16 residues. The CDR3 DNA is TGTGCCAGCAGTGGAAGTTACAGGGTATCAGGGAGAGGCTACACCTTC. It translates to CASSGSYRVSGRGYTF.

The chain is built from TRBV4-1 and TRBJ1-1; possibly TRBD1 for D (6 bases). The CDR3 length is 15 residues. V was pared by 5 bases and J by 1 base, with 14 bases between. Looked up from germline, CDR1 is MGHRA and CDR2 is YSYEKL. The CDR3 region has the DNA TGCGCCAGCAGCTTTACACAGGGAAGGAACACTGAAGCTTTCTTT. It encodes CASSFTQGRNTEAFF.

This clone has only one observation. The CDR3, as DNA: TGTGCCAGCAGCAAAGGAAAGCGGGACAGGGGTATGAACACTGAAGCTTTCTTT. Its translation: CASSKGKRDRGMNTEAFF. The chain links TRBV21-1 to TRBJ1-1; the tabulated D call, TRBD1, remains unverified against the DNA. TRBV21-1 is a pseudogene segment. The CDR3 is 18 amino acids.

The chain carries TRBV2 and TRBJ2-1; 9 nucleotides agree with TRBD2. CDR3 length: 13 amino acids. The germline V gene has CDR1 SNHLY and CDR2 FYNNEI. V lost 6 bases, J lost 9 bases, and 6 bases stayed unmatched. CDR3 coding DNA: TGTGCCAGCAGGCCGGGACTAGCTGGTGAGCAGTTCTTC. Translating it yields CASRPGLAGEQFF.